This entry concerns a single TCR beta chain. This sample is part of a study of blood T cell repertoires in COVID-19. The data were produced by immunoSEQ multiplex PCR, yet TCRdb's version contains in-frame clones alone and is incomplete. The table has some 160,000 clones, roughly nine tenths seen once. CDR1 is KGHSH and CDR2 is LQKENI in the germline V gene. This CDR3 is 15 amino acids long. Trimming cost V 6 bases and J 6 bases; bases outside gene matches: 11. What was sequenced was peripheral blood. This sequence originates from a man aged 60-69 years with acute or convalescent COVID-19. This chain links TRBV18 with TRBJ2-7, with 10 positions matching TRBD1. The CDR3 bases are TGTGCCAGCTCGCCCTTTGACAGGGGGCAATCCGAGCAGTACTTC. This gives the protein CASSPFDRGQSEQYF. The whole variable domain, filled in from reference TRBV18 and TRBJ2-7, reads NAGVMQNPRHLVRRRGQEARLRCSPMKGHSHVYWYRQLPEEGLKFMVYLQKENIIDESGMPKERFSAEFPKEGPSILRIQQVVRGDSAAYFCASSPFDRGQSEQYFGPGTRLTVT.